This TCR beta chain appears in the sequencing data of a study of T cell repertoires in cytomegalovirus infection. Study-level information: Researchers turned to recently identified HLA-C-restricted CMV epitopes as well as well-studied HLA-B-restricted ones. Study-wide results and caveats: Predominance within the ex vivo response was attributable to HLA-C-restricted CMV-specific TCR beta clonotypes.

V trimming: 2 bases; J trimming: 0 bases; junction bases outside the gene matches: 7. The CDR3 extends over 17 amino acids. Per germline, CDR1 MNHEY and CDR2 SVGAGI. MiXCR, applied by TCRdb to the reads, yields one record per CDR3 protein. The sample has over 250,000 distinct CDR3 sequences, roughly a fifth seen once; the top ten hold approximately 19%. Concerning this clonotype itself: The antigen remains unidentified.

The source of this sequence is a human donor in good health (CMV status not recorded). Some clones in this sample may be carry-over from other donors' samples. The source material was cultured PBMCs, sampled from culture after CMV antigen stimulation. The chain joins TRBV6-5 to TRBJ1-3, with 7 bases fitting TRBD1. The CDR3 here is CASSYLGQTPSGNTIYF. CDR3 DNA: TGTGCCAGCAGTTACCTGGGACAGACTCCCTCTGGAAACACCATATATTTT.